These T cell receptor beta chains were read from a single sample in a study of blood T cell repertoires in COVID-19. Sequencing was performed with immunoSEQ multiplex PCR; in TCRdb, only in-frame clones are kept and a portion is missing. The sample lists around 100,000 clones; 89% were seen once. Specimen: peripheral blood. The origin of the receptors is a woman aged 55-70 years with acute or convalescent COVID-19. CDR3s include the opening cysteine and the closing phenylalanine or tryptophan. A D gene is named only where the DNA matches it firmly. Size values are once, few and many counts, or a class for expanded clones, and some rows have none.

d_call: TRBD2; v_call: TRBV3-1/TRBV3-2; clone_size: NA; j_call: TRBJ2-1; cdr3_aa: CASSGLEGGFNEQFF; cdr3_nt: TGTGCCAGCAGCGGCCTAGAGGGAGGGTTCAATGAGCAGTTCTTC
d_call: NA; v_call: TRBV10-3; clone_size: NA; j_call: TRBJ1-3; cdr3_aa: CAISEVGPGNTIYF; cdr3_nt: TGTGCCATCAGTGAGGTGGGGCCTGGAAACACCATATATTTT
d_call: NA; v_call: TRBV20-1; clone_size: NA; j_call: TRBJ2-3; cdr3_aa: CSASSPSQYF; cdr3_nt: TGCAGTGCTAGCTCCCCCTCGCAGTATTTT
d_call: NA; v_call: TRBV7-2; clone_size: once; j_call: TRBJ2-5; cdr3_aa: CASSLESRFPQETQYF; cdr3_nt: TGTGCCAGCAGCTTAGAGTCTAGGTTTCCCCAAGAGACCCAGTACTTC
d_call: NA; v_call: TRBV2; clone_size: NA; j_call: TRBJ2-1; cdr3_aa: CASRGPPSEQFF; cdr3_nt: TGTGCCAGCAGGGGGCCCCCGTCCGAGCAGTTCTTC
d_call: NA; v_call: TRBV4-2; clone_size: NA; j_call: TRBJ1-3; cdr3_aa: CASSLEQDPGNTIYF; cdr3_nt: TGTGCCAGCAGCCTGGAACAGGACCCTGGAAACACCATATATTTT
d_call: NA; v_call: TRBV28; clone_size: NA; j_call: TRBJ2-1; cdr3_aa: CASTDLDSDWDEQFF; cdr3_nt: TGTGCCAGCACCGATCTAGATTCGGATTGGGATGAGCAGTTCTTC
d_call: TRBD1; v_call: TRBV6-5; clone_size: NA; j_call: TRBJ1-2; cdr3_aa: CASRQDRAINYGYTF; cdr3_nt: TGTGCCAGCAGACAAGACAGGGCCATTAACTATGGCTACACCTTC
d_call: TRBD1; v_call: TRBV19; clone_size: NA; j_call: TRBJ1-5; cdr3_aa: CASIGAGGRNQPQHF; cdr3_nt: TGTGCCAGTATTGGGGCAGGGGGCCGCAATCAGCCCCAGCATTTT
d_call: TRBD2; v_call: TRBV11-2; clone_size: NA; j_call: TRBJ2-3; cdr3_aa: CASSLREGDTQYF; cdr3_nt: TGTGCCAGCAGCTTACGGGAGGGGGATACGCAGTATTTT
d_call: NA; v_call: TRBV5-4; clone_size: NA; j_call: TRBJ2-5; cdr3_aa: CASRGDRGFSQETQYF; cdr3_nt: TGTGCCAGCAGAGGGGATAGGGGGTTCAGTCAAGAGACCCAGTACTTC
d_call: NA; v_call: TRBV24-1; clone_size: few; j_call: TRBJ2-2; cdr3_aa: CATSDFEASNTGELFF; cdr3_nt: TGTGCCACCAGTGATTTTGAGGCTTCGAACACCGGGGAGCTGTTTTTT
d_call: TRBD1; v_call: TRBV9; clone_size: NA; j_call: TRBJ1-6; cdr3_aa: CASSLLRDRESPLHF; cdr3_nt: TGTGCCAGCAGCCTTCTCCGGGACAGGGAATCACCCCTCCACTTT
d_call: NA; v_call: TRBV29-1; clone_size: NA; j_call: TRBJ1-2; cdr3_aa: CSVYQGGYTF; cdr3_nt: TGCAGCGTTTATCAGGGTGGCTACACCTTC
d_call: TRBD1; v_call: TRBV27; clone_size: once; j_call: TRBJ1-2; cdr3_aa: CASARGQPYGYTF; cdr3_nt: TGTGCCAGCGCCCGGGGACAGCCCTATGGCTACACCTTC
d_call: NA; v_call: TRBV30; clone_size: NA; j_call: TRBJ1-6; cdr3_aa: CAWMRGPRESPLHF; cdr3_nt: TGTGCCTGGATGCGGGGGCCACGGGAGTCACCCCTCCACTTT
d_call: TRBD2; v_call: TRBV7-9; clone_size: once; j_call: TRBJ2-3; cdr3_aa: CASSLPSGTTDTQYF; cdr3_nt: TGTGCCAGCAGCTTACCTAGCGGGACGACAGATACGCAGTATTTT
d_call: NA; v_call: TRBV9; clone_size: NA; j_call: TRBJ1-3; cdr3_aa: CASSVGRQNSGNTIYF; cdr3_nt: TGTGCCAGCAGCGTAGGTCGTCAGAACTCTGGAAACACCATATATTTT
d_call: NA; v_call: TRBV30; clone_size: NA; j_call: TRBJ2-3; cdr3_aa: CAWSASADTQYF; cdr3_nt: TGTGCCTGGAGCGCCTCTGCGGATACGCAGTATTTT
d_call: TRBD2; v_call: TRBV5-1; clone_size: once; j_call: TRBJ2-1; cdr3_aa: CASSLVGLAGGPVSYNEQFF; cdr3_nt: TGCGCCAGCAGCTTGGTTGGACTAGCGGGAGGGCCGGTCTCCTACAATGAGCAGTTCTTC
d_call: NA; v_call: TRBV5-1; clone_size: NA; j_call: TRBJ1-2; cdr3_aa: CASSLGAGDGYTF; cdr3_nt: TGCGCCAGCAGCTTGGGAGCAGGGGATGGCTACACCTTC
d_call: NA; v_call: TRBV7-9; clone_size: NA; j_call: TRBJ1-2; cdr3_aa: CASSLTENYGYTF; cdr3_nt: TGTGCCAGCAGCTTGACAGAAAACTATGGCTACACCTTC
d_call: TRBD1; v_call: TRBV5-4; clone_size: NA; j_call: TRBJ1-3; cdr3_aa: CASSTGTGSGNTIYF; cdr3_nt: TGTGCCAGCAGCACCGGGACAGGATCGGGAAACACCATATATTTT
d_call: TRBD1; v_call: TRBV3-1/TRBV3-2; clone_size: NA; j_call: TRBJ2-3; cdr3_aa: CASSSRQGKTTDTQYF; cdr3_nt: TGTGCCAGCAGCTCCCGACAGGGAAAGACAACAGATACGCAGTATTTT
d_call: NA; v_call: TRBV7-3; clone_size: NA; j_call: TRBJ1-1; cdr3_aa: CASSLTGGGYTEAFF; cdr3_nt: TGTGCCAGCAGCTTAACTGGGGGCGGGTACACTGAAGCTTTCTTT
d_call: TRBD2; v_call: TRBV6-1; clone_size: NA; j_call: TRBJ2-2; cdr3_aa: CASSDRTSGGGGWKLFF; cdr3_nt: TGTGCCAGCAGTGACCGTACTAGCGGGGGAGGAGGATGGAAGCTGTTTTTT
d_call: TRBD2; v_call: TRBV27; clone_size: NA; j_call: TRBJ2-7; cdr3_aa: CASSKTSGNSYEQYF; cdr3_nt: TGTGCCAGCAGTAAGACTAGCGGGAACTCCTACGAGCAGTACTTC
d_call: NA; v_call: TRBV6-1; clone_size: NA; j_call: TRBJ1-1; cdr3_aa: CASSENLGPEAFF; cdr3_nt: TGTGCCAGCAGTGAAAATTTGGGCCCTGAAGCTTTCTTT
d_call: NA; v_call: TRBV7-9; clone_size: NA; j_call: TRBJ2-5; cdr3_aa: CASSLDSGFQETQYF; cdr3_nt: TGTGCCAGCAGCTTAGACAGTGGTTTCCAAGAGACCCAGTACTTC
d_call: NA; v_call: TRBV30; clone_size: NA; j_call: TRBJ1-3; cdr3_aa: CAWRGPFRDFPGNTIYF; cdr3_nt: TGTGCCTGGAGAGGCCCCTTCAGGGATTTCCCTGGAAACACCATATATTTT
d_call: TRBD2; v_call: TRBV2; clone_size: NA; j_call: TRBJ2-3; cdr3_aa: CASRSGGPWDTQYF; cdr3_nt: TGTGCCAGCCGGTCGGGAGGGCCGTGGGATACGCAGTATTTT
d_call: NA; v_call: TRBV12-5; clone_size: few; j_call: TRBJ1-2; cdr3_aa: CASGLAGAVYGYTF; cdr3_nt: TGTGCTAGCGGTTTGGCAGGCGCCGTCTATGGCTACACCTTC
d_call: NA; v_call: TRBV14; clone_size: once; j_call: TRBJ2-1; cdr3_aa: CASSQVNLEQFF; cdr3_nt: TGTGCCAGCAGCCAAGTTAATCTTGAGCAGTTCTTC
d_call: TRBD1; v_call: TRBV7-7; clone_size: NA; j_call: TRBJ2-5; cdr3_aa: CASSSTGRETQYF; cdr3_nt: TGTGCTAGCAGCTCGACAGGGCGGGAGACCCAGTACTTC
d_call: NA; v_call: TRBV18; clone_size: NA; j_call: TRBJ2-1; cdr3_aa: CASSPRGYNEQFF; cdr3_nt: TGTGCCAGCTCACCACGAGGGTACAATGAGCAGTTCTTC
d_call: TRBD1; v_call: TRBV19; clone_size: NA; j_call: TRBJ1-1; cdr3_aa: CASSTRDRGRGTEAFF; cdr3_nt: TGTGCCAGTAGTACCCGGGACAGGGGACGGGGTACTGAAGCTTTCTTT
d_call: NA; v_call: TRBV2; clone_size: NA; j_call: TRBJ1-6; cdr3_aa: CASSAGLMALHF; cdr3_nt: TGTGCCAGCAGTGCAGGGCTTATGGCCCTCCACTTT
d_call: NA; v_call: TRBV11-3; clone_size: NA; j_call: TRBJ2-3; cdr3_aa: CASSLGVADTQYF; cdr3_nt: TGTGCCAGCAGCTTAGGAGTTGCAGATACGCAGTATTTT
d_call: NA; v_call: TRBV30; clone_size: NA; j_call: TRBJ1-5; cdr3_aa: CAWSLGGSNQPQHF; cdr3_nt: TGTGCCTGGTCCCTGGGGGGAAGCAATCAGCCCCAGCATTTT
d_call: TRBD2; v_call: TRBV9; clone_size: once; j_call: TRBJ2-5; cdr3_aa: CASSLRPGLAGVETQYF; cdr3_nt: TGTGCCAGCAGCTTAAGACCGGGACTAGCGGGAGTAGAGACCCAGTACTTC
d_call: TRBD1; v_call: TRBV29-1; clone_size: NA; j_call: TRBJ2-5; cdr3_aa: CSLGLQGGETQYF; cdr3_nt: TGCAGCCTTGGCTTACAGGGGGGAGAGACCCAGTACTTC